This T cell receptor (beta chain) was found in a study of T cell responses to AZD1222 COVID-19 vaccine. Profiling relied on immunoSEQ multiplex PCR, and the TCRdb table lists in-frame clones only, not all of them. The data hold around 160,000 clones, with around 90% observed a single time. Germline V gene sequence: CDR1 SGDLS, CDR2 YYNGEE. This CDR3 comprises 15 residues. The ends were cut back, 3 bases at V and 8 bases at J, with 17 bases in the middle. This TCR came from an adult who received the AZD1222 COVID-19 vaccine. The sample was peripheral blood, taken 28 days after the second AZD1222 dose. V gene TRBV9 combines with J gene TRBJ1-4, with TRBD1 as a possible D gene (5 bases). The DNA for the CDR3 is TGTGCCAGCAGCGCCAGTTGGGGGGTTGGCGAAAAACTGTTTTTT. Protein sequence: CASSASWGVGEKLFF.